This T cell receptor (beta chain) comes out of a study of T-cell reconstitution after alpha-beta-depleted transplantation in children. This sample's TCRbeta library carried unique molecular identifier barcodes. Each CDR3 protein is one row after TCRdb ran MiXCR on the PCR reads. The repertoire consists of 600,000 to 700,000 distinct CDR3 sequences, with about 12% occurring once and the leading ten covering 0.79%. At least ten counts were recorded for this clonotype. Its target is not known. Study findings and constraints: Several hundred expanded graft clones reportedly were the source of alpha-beta T cells about two months after transplant. Recipient T cells and thymic progenitors that survived gave rise to the high TCRbeta diversity observed at day 60 in some patients. At the one-year point after transplant, T-cell counts and TCRbeta diversity were found to come mostly from T cells that had been newly produced.

The germline gives CDR1 SQVTM, CDR2 ANQGSEA. This CDR3 is 15 amino acids long. V was shortened by 4 bases and J by 6 bases, with 18 bases between the two germline ends. Source: PBMCs, taken before TCRalphabeta/CD19-depleted stem cell transplant. The chain recombines TRBV29-1 with TRBJ2-2; D is perhaps TRBD1 (6 bases). The receptor was isolated from a girl aged 2-10 years with congenital amegakaryocytic thrombocytopenia, due to receive a stem cell transplant. The CDR3 coding sequence is TGCAGCGTTGTTGGCAGGGACATCAACTCCGGGGAGCTGTTTTTT. Translating it yields CSVVGRDINSGELFF.